This section outlines one TCR beta chain sequence together with its context. A read error may produce the germline difference seen at one junction end. These data are taken from a study of blood T cell repertoires in COVID-19. About the research overall: Italy, Spain and the United States were the sources of the convalescent and acute COVID-19 samples. PBMCs, B-cell-depleted T cells, or T cells were the source of the cDNA or gDNA that made up the material.

In the source study's methods: Amplification of reference gene primers provided the estimated nucleated cell counts. The data were produced by immunoSEQ multiplex PCR, yet TCRdb's version contains in-frame clones alone and is incomplete. Clone size and V and J calls were adopted from that table, with D and trimming inferred from the DNA. The table includes about 140,000 clones, over 70% detected once. The CDR3 runs 15 residues. Per germline, CDR1 LGHDT and CDR2 YNNKEL (reference sequence). The sample taken for sequencing was peripheral blood. The origin of this receptor is a woman in her forties or fifties with acute or convalescent COVID-19. The V and J genes are TRBV3-1 (or the pseudogene TRBV3-2) and TRBJ1-2; TRBD1 aligns across 12 bases. The CDR3 DNA follows: TGTGCCAGCAGCCAACAAACAACCGGGACAGGGGGCGAGAGATTC. This encodes CASSQQTTGTGGERF.